The rows below give T cell receptor beta chains drawn from one sample of a study of CXCR3-negative and CXCR3-positive naive CD8 T cells. Reprocessing the 5' RACE reads, TCRdb reports a single entry for every CDR3 protein and omits DNA. In all, the sample yields about 28,000 distinct CDR3 sequences. Sequenced: memory CD8+ T cells from blood. All receptors come from a human donor in good health. Some clones in this sample may be carry-over from other donors' samples. The CDR3 runs from the conserved cysteine through the conserved F or W.

v_gene: TRBV14
len: 14
j_gene: TRBJ2-2
CDR3aa: CASSQVRDTGELFF

v_gene: TRBV28
len: 14
j_gene: TRBJ1-2
CDR3aa: CASSLTTISYGYTF

v_gene: TRBV6-5
len: 16
j_gene: TRBJ2-4
CDR3aa: CASSIHIDLAKNIQYF

v_gene: TRBV6-2/TRBV6-3
len: 11
j_gene: TRBJ2-1
CDR3aa: CASSLGTEQFF

v_gene: TRBV20-1
len: 12
j_gene: TRBJ2-7
CDR3aa: CSARAHIDEQYF

v_gene: TRBV6-2/TRBV6-3
len: 14
j_gene: TRBJ1-2
CDR3aa: CASTRTFFNYGYTF

v_gene: TRBV20-1
len: 15
j_gene: TRBJ2-1
CDR3aa: CSASDIAGEDNEQFF

v_gene: TRBV7-3
len: 15
j_gene: TRBJ1-2
CDR3aa: CASSLGEGGDYGYTF

v_gene: TRBV29-1
len: 13
j_gene: TRBJ1-2
CDR3aa: CSVLLVGGYGYTF

v_gene: TRBV29-1
len: 13
j_gene: TRBJ1-1
CDR3aa: CSVDPGFGTEAFF

v_gene: TRBV19
len: 13
j_gene: TRBJ1-4
CDR3aa: CASQPVTNEKLFF

v_gene: TRBV4-2
len: 17
j_gene: TRBJ2-5
CDR3aa: CASSQVIRGGWEETQYF

v_gene: TRBV7-9
len: 15
j_gene: TRBJ2-7
CDR3aa: CASSSGQGAAYEQYF

v_gene: TRBV7-8
len: 15
j_gene: TRBJ2-1
CDR3aa: CASSLVYYTYNEQFF

v_gene: TRBV29-1
len: 20
j_gene: TRBJ2-1
CDR3aa: CSVAGTGEFGSLEYYNEQFF

v_gene: TRBV12-3/TRBV12-4
len: 14
j_gene: TRBJ2-2
CDR3aa: CASSLVGNTGELFF

v_gene: TRBV19
len: 16
j_gene: TRBJ2-1
CDR3aa: CASSIRPGLANNEQFF

v_gene: TRBV7-2
len: 16
j_gene: TRBJ1-1
CDR3aa: CASSLGNDRGRTEAFF

v_gene: TRBV12-3/TRBV12-4
len: 15
j_gene: TRBJ1-1
CDR3aa: CASSSLTTGYTEAFF

v_gene: TRBV12-3/TRBV12-4
len: 14
j_gene: TRBJ2-7
CDR3aa: CASSLTAGPYEQYF

v_gene: TRBV7-2
len: 14
j_gene: TRBJ1-2
CDR3aa: CASSFAPGDYGYTF

v_gene: TRBV27
len: 14
j_gene: TRBJ2-7
CDR3aa: CASSIQTGSYEQYF

v_gene: TRBV28
len: 14
j_gene: TRBJ1-5
CDR3aa: CASSPPGQNQPQHF

v_gene: TRBV15
len: 15
j_gene: TRBJ1-2
CDR3aa: CATSAGQGASYGYTF

v_gene: TRBV12-3/TRBV12-4
len: 13
j_gene: TRBJ2-2
CDR3aa: CASSSTTTGELFF

v_gene: TRBV23-1
len: 11
j_gene: TRBJ2-7
CDR3aa: CASGGFHEQYF